The rows below give T cell receptor beta chains drawn from one sample of a study of CD8 T cells in Susac syndrome. TCRdb independently ran MiXCR on the immunoSEQ multiplex PCR reads; one entry per CDR3 protein. The sample has about 76,000 distinct CDR3 sequences; around 90% are singletons. The sample comprised CD8+ T cells from PBMCs. Receptor source: a human donor with multiple sclerosis. The CDR3 runs from the conserved cysteine through the conserved F or W. Each record gives: clone size, V gene, D gene, J gene, CDR3 DNA, CDR3 protein. The D gene is left open where the match is weak. Not every row has a clone size; where given, it reads once, few, many or a size class.

size: NA; V: TRBV7-9; D: NA; J: TRBJ2-2; DNA: TGTGCCAGCACCCCCGGGGCAATCGGGGAGCTGTTTTTT; CDR3: CASTPGAIGELFF
size: NA; V: TRBV20-1; D: NA; J: TRBJ2-1; DNA: TGCAGTGCTAGCGCCGGACTCCTTGGCTCCTACAATGAGCAGTTCTTC; CDR3: CSASAGLLGSYNEQFF
size: NA; V: TRBV19; D: TRBD1; J: TRBJ2-1; DNA: TGTGCCAGTAGTATGGGACAGCCCGCCTACAATGAGCAGTTCTTC; CDR3: CASSMGQPAYNEQFF
size: NA; V: TRBV27; D: NA; J: TRBJ1-4; DNA: TGTGCCAGCGGGGGGGCAGGGCCGAATGAAAAACTGTTTTTT; CDR3: CASGGAGPNEKLFF
size: NA; V: TRBV2; D: TRBD1; J: TRBJ2-3; DNA: TGTGCCAGCAGTGTACCTTCGACAGGGGCCGACGCAGATACGCAGTATTTT; CDR3: CASSVPSTGADADTQYF
size: NA; V: TRBV5-4; D: NA; J: TRBJ2-7; DNA: TGTGCCAGCAGCTTGGGGACAGTTAACTACGAGCAGTACTTC; CDR3: CASSLGTVNYEQYF
size: NA; V: TRBV19; D: NA; J: TRBJ1-5; DNA: TGTGCCACTTTAGGGGAATTTTATAGCAATCAGCCCCAGCATTTT; CDR3: CATLGEFYSNQPQHF
size: NA; V: TRBV20-1; D: TRBD2; J: TRBJ2-1; DNA: TGCAGTGCTAGAGGTACTAGCGGGGACAATGAGCAGTTCTTC; CDR3: CSARGTSGDNEQFF
size: NA; V: TRBV27; D: TRBD1; J: TRBJ2-2; DNA: TGTGCCAGCAGTTTAGGAGAGGGAACAGGGGTGTTTTTT; CDR3: CASSLGEGTGVFF
size: NA; V: TRBV10-2; D: NA; J: TRBJ1-2; DNA: TGCGCCAGCAGTGAGTTCGGGGAGGATTACTATGGCTACACCTTC; CDR3: CASSEFGEDYYGYTF
size: once; V: TRBV19; D: NA; J: TRBJ2-1; DNA: TGTGCCAGTGCGGGACTGAGCTACAATGAGCAGTTCTTC; CDR3: CASAGLSYNEQFF
size: once; V: TRBV19; D: NA; J: TRBJ1-3; DNA: TGTGCCAGCTCGTGGGCCTCGGGAAACACCATATATTTT; CDR3: CASSWASGNTIYF
size: NA; V: TRBV4-2; D: NA; J: TRBJ2-2; DNA: TGTGCCAGCAGCCCACGTGGCACCGGGGAGCTGTTTTTT; CDR3: CASSPRGTGELFF
size: NA; V: TRBV10-3; D: NA; J: TRBJ2-1; DNA: TGTGCCATCAGTGAGTACAGGGAGATATACAATGAGCAGTTCTTC; CDR3: CAISEYREIYNEQFF
size: NA; V: TRBV12-3/TRBV12-4; D: TRBD2; J: TRBJ2-1; DNA: TGTGCCAGCAGCCCGTGGACTAGCGGGAGGAGCAATGAGCAGTTCTTC; CDR3: CASSPWTSGRSNEQFF
size: NA; V: TRBV2; D: NA; J: TRBJ1-1; DNA: TGTGCCAGCGGAGTCGGGGACACCAACACTGAAGCTTTCTTT; CDR3: CASGVGDTNTEAFF
size: NA; V: TRBV6-2/TRBV6-3; D: NA; J: TRBJ2-3; DNA: TGTGCCAGCAGTTACTCGGACAGTAGCACAGATACGCAGTATTTT; CDR3: CASSYSDSSTDTQYF
size: NA; V: TRBV7-3; D: NA; J: TRBJ2-5; DNA: TGTGCCAGCAGCCCGGGACCGGACGACCTTAGAAGGGAGACCCAGTACTTC; CDR3: CASSPGPDDLRRETQYF
size: NA; V: TRBV11-2; D: NA; J: TRBJ2-5; DNA: TGTGCCAGCAGCTTAGATCTGGAGACCCAGTACTTC; CDR3: CASSLDLETQYF
size: NA; V: TRBV5-6; D: NA; J: TRBJ2-1; DNA: TGTGCCAGCAGCTTGTGGGAGGATGAGCAGTTCTTC; CDR3: CASSLWEDEQFF
size: NA; V: TRBV6-5; D: NA; J: TRBJ2-2; DNA: TGTGCCAGCAGCAGGGACTCCGCATGGCCCGGGGAGCTGTTTTTT; CDR3: CASSRDSAWPGELFF
size: once; V: TRBV7-8; D: TRBD1; J: TRBJ1-6; DNA: TGTGCCAGCAGCCCTACAGGGGGCTCCTATAATTCACCCCTCCACTTT; CDR3: CASSPTGGSYNSPLHF
size: NA; V: TRBV27; D: TRBD2; J: TRBJ2-7; DNA: TGTGCCAGCAGTCATCGGGGGGACGAGCAGTACTTC; CDR3: CASSHRGDEQYF
size: NA; V: TRBV6-1; D: TRBD1; J: TRBJ1-2; DNA: TGTGCCAGCAGTGATATTCAGGGGGCGTTCGATGGCTACACCTTC; CDR3: CASSDIQGAFDGYTF
size: NA; V: TRBV7-6; D: NA; J: TRBJ2-6; DNA: TGTGCCAGCAGCCCCCTAGCGGGGGCCAACGTCCTGACTTTC; CDR3: CASSPLAGANVLTF
size: NA; V: TRBV5-8; D: TRBD1; J: TRBJ1-5; DNA: TGTGCCAGCAGCCTCGGGACAGGGTCGGGCAATCAGCCCCAGCATTTT; CDR3: CASSLGTGSGNQPQHF
size: once; V: TRBV19; D: NA; J: TRBJ1-1; DNA: TGTGCCAGTATTCACCCTCGCTCGGGGGGCTTGAACACTGAAGCTTTCTTT; CDR3: CASIHPRSGGLNTEAFF
size: NA; V: TRBV2; D: NA; J: TRBJ2-7; DNA: TGTGCCAGCAGTACCATAGACCCCGCCGAGCAGTACTTC; CDR3: CASSTIDPAEQYF
size: NA; V: TRBV7-3; D: NA; J: TRBJ1-3; DNA: TGTGCCAGCAGCCCCGACAGGAGGAACACCATATATTTT; CDR3: CASSPDRRNTIYF
size: NA; V: TRBV4-3; D: NA; J: TRBJ2-2; DNA: TGCGCCAGCAGCCATCCTGTGTTGGGCACCGGGGAGCTGTTTTTT; CDR3: CASSHPVLGTGELFF
size: NA; V: TRBV4-3; D: NA; J: TRBJ1-1; DNA: TGCGCCAGCAGTATTGGGGTAGGCCGGAACACTGAAGCTTTCTTT; CDR3: CASSIGVGRNTEAFF
size: NA; V: TRBV28; D: TRBD1; J: TRBJ2-5; DNA: TGTGCCAGCAGTTTCCCCACAGGACAGGGGTTGCAAGAGACCCAGTACTTC; CDR3: CASSFPTGQGLQETQYF
size: NA; V: TRBV29-1; D: NA; J: TRBJ1-4; DNA: TGCAGCGTTGAAAAGGCAACGGGTGAAAAACTGTTTTTT; CDR3: CSVEKATGEKLFF
size: NA; V: TRBV4-1; D: NA; J: TRBJ2-2; DNA: TGCGCCAGCAGCCCACCGACCCCCCTGCCCGGGGAGCTGTTTTTT; CDR3: CASSPPTPLPGELFF
size: NA; V: TRBV20-1; D: NA; J: TRBJ2-7; DNA: TGCAGTGCTACAGAAAGGCCCGTAGCGGAGACATACGAGCAGTACTTC; CDR3: CSATERPVAETYEQYF
size: NA; V: TRBV20-1; D: NA; J: TRBJ2-5; DNA: TGCAGTGCTAGAGATCGGTATGGGGGTAACCAAGAGACCCAGTACTTC; CDR3: CSARDRYGGNQETQYF
size: NA; V: TRBV29-1; D: NA; J: TRBJ2-7; DNA: TGCAGCGTTGGAGACAGTTACTCCCGCGAGCAGTACTTC; CDR3: CSVGDSYSREQYF
size: NA; V: TRBV24-1; D: NA; J: TRBJ1-2; DNA: TGTGCCACCAGTGACCTCGGGTATAACTATGGCTACACCTTC; CDR3: CATSDLGYNYGYTF
size: NA; V: TRBV28; D: NA; J: TRBJ2-7; DNA: TGTGCCAGCAGCCGAGGACAGTCCTACGAGCAGTACTTC; CDR3: CASSRGQSYEQYF
size: NA; V: TRBV12-3/TRBV12-4; D: TRBD2; J: TRBJ2-3; DNA: TGTGCCAGCAGTTTAGGACACGGACTAGCGGGGGGTGTCACAGATACGCAGTATTTT; CDR3: CASSLGHGLAGGVTDTQYF
size: NA; V: TRBV27; D: NA; J: TRBJ2-5; DNA: TGTGCCAGCAGTTTAAGGACAGCGGAGACCCAGTACTTC; CDR3: CASSLRTAETQYF
size: NA; V: TRBV11-2; D: NA; J: TRBJ2-1; DNA: TGTGCCAGCAGCTTAACTGGACTGAACAATGAGCAGTTCTTC; CDR3: CASSLTGLNNEQFF
size: NA; V: TRBV7-8; D: TRBD1; J: TRBJ2-7; DNA: TGTGCCAGCAGCTTAGGGACAGGAGCCTCCTACGAGCAGTACTTC; CDR3: CASSLGTGASYEQYF
size: NA; V: TRBV28; D: NA; J: TRBJ1-3; DNA: TGTGCCAGCAGTTGGGGCCGTTCTGGAAACACCATATATTTT; CDR3: CASSWGRSGNTIYF
size: NA; V: TRBV9; D: TRBD1; J: TRBJ2-3; DNA: TGTGCCAGCAGCGTAGAAGGGAGGAGGACAGGGAAAGATACGCAGTATTTT; CDR3: CASSVEGRRTGKDTQYF
size: NA; V: TRBV2; D: TRBD2; J: TRBJ2-7; DNA: TGTGCCAGCACTTCGGGTAGCGGGGGGCCATACGAGCAGTACTTC; CDR3: CASTSGSGGPYEQYF
size: NA; V: TRBV28; D: NA; J: TRBJ2-7; DNA: TGTGCCAGCAGTTTAAGGCTCGGGACAATATACGAGCAGTACTTC; CDR3: CASSLRLGTIYEQYF
size: NA; V: TRBV20-1; D: NA; J: TRBJ1-1; DNA: TGCAGTGCAATCAGGAGTTCCACTGAAGCTTTCTTT; CDR3: CSAIRSSTEAFF
size: NA; V: TRBV4-2; D: TRBD2; J: TRBJ2-5; DNA: TGTGCCAGCAGTGTCACCGGGACTAGCGGGGTCCCGTACCAAGAGACCCAGTACTTC; CDR3: CASSVTGTSGVPYQETQYF
size: NA; V: TRBV7-2; D: NA; J: TRBJ1-5; DNA: TGTGCCAGCAGCTTAGAGGCCTTTAGCAATCAGCCCCAGCATTTT; CDR3: CASSLEAFSNQPQHF
size: NA; V: TRBV10-3; D: TRBD1; J: TRBJ1-2; DNA: TGTGCCATCAGTGAGTCGAAGGACAGGGGTGGCTACACCTTC; CDR3: CAISESKDRGGYTF
size: NA; V: TRBV4-3; D: NA; J: TRBJ1-1; DNA: TGCGCCAGCAGCCAAGATGCTGGCGGGAACACTGAAGCTTTCTTT; CDR3: CASSQDAGGNTEAFF
size: NA; V: TRBV6-5; D: NA; J: TRBJ2-1; DNA: TGTGCCAGCAGTTCGACAGGATACAATGAGCAGTTCTTC; CDR3: CASSSTGYNEQFF
size: NA; V: TRBV2; D: NA; J: TRBJ1-2; DNA: TGTGCCAGCGCCCCGACAGTAAACTATGGCTACACCTTC; CDR3: CASAPTVNYGYTF
size: NA; V: TRBV4-1; D: NA; J: TRBJ2-7; DNA: TGCGCCAGCAGCCAAGTTTGGGGGAACGAGCAGTACTTC; CDR3: CASSQVWGNEQYF